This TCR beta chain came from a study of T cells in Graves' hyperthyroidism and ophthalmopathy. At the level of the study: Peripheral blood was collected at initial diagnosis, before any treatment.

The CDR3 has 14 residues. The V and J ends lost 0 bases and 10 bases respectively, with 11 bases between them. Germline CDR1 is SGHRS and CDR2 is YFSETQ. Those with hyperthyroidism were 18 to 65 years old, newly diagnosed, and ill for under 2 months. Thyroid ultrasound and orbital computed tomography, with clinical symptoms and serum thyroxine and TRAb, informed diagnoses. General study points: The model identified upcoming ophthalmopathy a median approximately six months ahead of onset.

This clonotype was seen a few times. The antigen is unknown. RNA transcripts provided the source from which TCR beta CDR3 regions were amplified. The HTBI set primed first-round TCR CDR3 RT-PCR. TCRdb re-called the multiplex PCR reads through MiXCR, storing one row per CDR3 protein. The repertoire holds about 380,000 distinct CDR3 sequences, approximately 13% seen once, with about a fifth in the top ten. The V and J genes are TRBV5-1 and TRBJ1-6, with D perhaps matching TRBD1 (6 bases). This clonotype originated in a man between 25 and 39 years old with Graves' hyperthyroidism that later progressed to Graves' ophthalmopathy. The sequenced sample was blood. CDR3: CASSLAPGTSPLHF. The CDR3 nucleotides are TGCGCCAGCAGCTTGGCACCCGGGACATCACCCCTCCACTTT.